What follows describes a single T cell receptor (beta chain). What it recognizes is unknown. This sample was included in a study of T cells in Graves' hyperthyroidism and ophthalmopathy. Whole-study findings and limits: A model of 13 V-J features distinguished ophthalmopathy from stable hyperthyroidism.

This CDR3 is built from 15 residues. The V and J ends lost 2 bases and 3 bases, in that order; junction bases with no gene match: 9. The germline V gene has CDR1 DFQATT and CDR2 SNEGSKA (reference sequence). Exclusion of patients followed from uncontrolled infection, other autoimmune disease, pregnancy or lactation. Diagnosing involved the use of clinical symptoms, serum thyroxine and TRAb, thyroid ultrasound and orbital computed tomography. Amplification of TCR beta CDR3 regions used RNA as the template. HTBI primers were the set used in a first-round RT-PCR of the TCR CDR3. TCRdb called the multiplex PCR reads again in MiXCR, with one record for every CDR3 protein. The data contain just over 550,000 distinct CDR3 sequences, about 45% of them singletons.

The source of this sequence is a woman younger than 35 with Graves' hyperthyroidism. The V gene is TRBV20-1, the J gene TRBJ2-7; 8 nucleotides match TRBD1. The sequencing sample was made of peripheral blood or thyroid tissue (not recorded which). The CDR3: CSARSGETGVYEQYF. CDR3 coding DNA: TGCAGTGCTAGATCGGGGGAGACAGGGGTCTACGAGCAGTACTTC.